This paragraph reports one TCR beta chain. V lost 1 base, J lost 7 bases, and 16 bases lay in between. Per the germline V gene, CDR1 is KGHDR and CDR2 is SFDVKD. The CDR3 extends over 16 amino acids. Authors' data handling: Amplification of reference gene primers was used by the study to estimate nucleated cell counts. Libraries were prepared by immunoSEQ multiplex PCR; TCRdb keeps only in-frame clonotypes and omits some of them. V, J and clone size were drawn from that table, and D and trimming were deduced from the DNA. The table has some 150,000 clones, around 85% seen once. This sample was included in a study of blood T cell repertoires in COVID-19. Study context: PBMCs, B-cell-depleted T cells, or T cells provided the cDNA or gDNA that made up the material.

What was sequenced was peripheral blood. The V gene is TRBV24-1, the J gene TRBJ2-1, with a tentative D call TRBD1 (6 bases). The source is a woman aged 55-69 years with COVID-19, enrolled during active disease. The CDR3 DNA reads as TGTGCCACCAGTGATTTCCAGGCAGGGGCGAGAAATGAGCAGTTCTTC. Its protein product is CATSDFQAGARNEQFF.